The 23 T cell receptor beta chains below all came from one sample that was sequenced in a study of T-cell memory formation after mild COVID-19. Using its own MiXCR run on the 5' RACE reads, TCRdb lists one record per CDR3 protein. The sample holds roughly 480,000 distinct CDR3 sequences, roughly 25% seen once. Source material: PBMCs or a T cell subset sorted from them (not recorded which). The receptors stem from an adult woman who had mild COVID-19 (a few samples of this study predate the infection). Cell type and time point are not known.

This clonotype was detected a few times. This chain links TRBV29-1 with TRBJ1-1; D gene ambiguous. The CDR3 runs 12 residues. The ends were cut back, 7 bases at V and 0 bases at J, with 9 bases in the middle. Germline CDR1 is SQVTM and CDR2 is ANQGSEA. The chain's CDR3 is CSADTLNTEAFF. The CDR3 DNA is TGCAGCGCCGACACCCTGAACACTGAAGCTTTCTTT.

This clonotype was detected a few times. This sequence joins TRBV7-2 and TRBJ2-1, with 12 nucleotides matching TRBD2. Germline V gene data show CDR1 as SGHTA and CDR2 as FQGNSA. V shed 8 bases, J shed 9 bases, and the junction held 8 bases outside the gene matches. This CDR3 contains 14 residues. The CDR3 reads CASSDTSGRSEQFF. CDR3 nucleotides: TGTGCCAGCTCCGACACTAGCGGGAGGAGTGAGCAGTTCTTC.

This clonotype was observed a few times. The chain employs TRBV3-1 and TRBJ2-5; 9 bases agree with TRBD2. CDR3 length: 15 amino acids. The germline V gene has CDR1 LGHDT and CDR2 YNNKEL (reference sequence). V dropped 8 bases and J dropped 2; count of bases not matched to a gene: 9. The CDR3 reads CASGGSGGRQETQYF. The CDR3, as DNA: TGTGCCAGCGGGGGGAGCGGGGGGAGACAAGAGACCCAGTACTTC.

This rearrangement joins TRBV19 to TRBJ2-5; a possible D gene is TRBD2 (6 bases). Germline V gene data show CDR1 as LNHDA and CDR2 as SQIVND (reference sequence). CDR3 length equals 14 residues. V shed 4 bases and J shed 5 bases, with 14 bases lying between them. CDR3 sequence: CASSSGTAWETQYF. CDR3 sequence (DNA): TGTGCCAGTAGTAGCGGGACCGCCTGGGAGACCCAGTACTTC.

This clonotype has more than one count but fewer than ten. This rearrangement joins TRBV5-1 to TRBJ1-2; TRBD1 is a possible D gene (5 bases). Germline V lookup: CDR1 SGHRS, CDR2 YFSETQ. This CDR3 has 13 amino acids. V dropped 0 bases and J dropped 5 bases, with 8 bases sitting between them. The CDR3 coding sequence is TGCGCCAGCAGCTTGGAGGACACTTATGGCTACACCTTC. Translated: CASSLEDTYGYTF. Full variable domain (missing parts from reference TRBV5-1 and TRBJ1-2): KAGVTQTPRYLIKTRGQQVTLSCSPISGHRSVSWYQQTPGQGLQFLFEYFSETQRNKGNFPGRFSGRQFSNSRSEMNVSTLELGDSALYLCASSLEDTYGYTFGSGTRLTVV.

The rearrangement links TRBV11-2 to TRBJ2-7; 7 positions match TRBD1. After removal of 5 bases from V and 3 bases from J, the junction contained 7 bases not matched to a gene. The CDR3 totals 14 residues. Germline CDR1 and CDR2: SGHAT and FQNNGV. This CDR3 reads CASSKNRGSYEQYF. The DNA of the CDR3 is TGTGCCAGCAGCAAGAACAGGGGTAGCTACGAGCAGTACTTC.

The chain combines TRBV11-2 with TRBJ1-6; TRBD1 aligns across 9 bases. Germline CDR1 SGHAT, CDR2 FQNNGV. The V and J ends lost 1 base and 10 bases, in that order; junction bases with no gene match: 14. The CDR3 consists of 18 residues. The CDR3 spells CASSLGNTQTGGRSPLHF. For the CDR3, the DNA is TGTGCCAGCAGCTTAGGAAACACCCAGACAGGGGGACGCTCACCCCTCCACTTT.

The V and J genes are TRBV2 and TRBJ1-4; 8 positions agree with TRBD1. V dropped 11 bases and J dropped 8; count of bases not matched to a gene: 13. Germline V lookup: CDR1 SNHLY, CDR2 FYNNEI. The CDR3 extends over 14 amino acids. The CDR3 here is CAAGITGGREKLFF. CDR3 coding DNA: TGTGCCGCCGGAATCACAGGGGGTAGAGAAAAACTGTTTTTT.

This clonotype was counted only a few times. The chain uses TRBV5-1 and TRBJ2-5, with D perhaps matching TRBD1 (6 bases). CDR1 is SGHRS and CDR2 is YFSETQ in the germline V gene. CDR3 length: 15 amino acids. Between the trimmed V and J ends, which lost 1 base and 4 bases, there was a span of 14 bases. The CDR3 nucleotides are TGCGCCAGCAGCTTGTCAGGGGTGGTAGGAGAGACCCAGTACTTC. Its translation: CASSLSGVVGETQYF.

This clonotype was counted between two and nine times. V and J are TRBV5-1 and TRBJ2-1; weak D call: TRBD2 (6 bases). V was trimmed by 0 bases and J by 5 bases, leaving 18 bases between them. The CDR3 covers 17 residues. CDR1 SGHRS and CDR2 YFSETQ come from the germline V gene. CDR3 nucleotides: TGCGCCAGCAGCTTGGCGTGGGAGGCCGGGTATGACAATGAGCAGTTCTTC. This encodes CASSLAWEAGYDNEQFF.

Only a few counts were recorded for this clonotype. The chain joins TRBV15 to TRBJ2-1, with 10 positions matching TRBD2. The CDR3 totals 14 residues. The trim removed 1 base at V and 8 bases at J, leaving 2 bases unmatched. Per germline, CDR1 LNHNV and CDR2 YYDKDF (reference sequence). The chain's CDR3 is CATSRGSGRDEQFF. The CDR3 DNA follows: TGTGCCACCAGCAGAGGCAGCGGGAGGGATGAGCAGTTCTTC.

This chain uses TRBV18 with TRBJ1-4, with 8 positions matching TRBD1. CDR1 is KGHSH, CDR2 LQKENI, per germline. The CDR3 has 16 amino acids. The junction had 11 bases not matched to a gene; V was cut back by 3 bases and J by 8 bases. CDR3 sequence (DNA): TGTGCCAGCTCACCTAACTCCGGGACAGGAGGAGAAAAACTGTTTTTT. This sequence encodes CASSPNSGTGGEKLFF. Full variable domain (missing parts from reference TRBV18 and TRBJ1-4): NAGVMQNPRHLVRRRGQEARLRCSPMKGHSHVYWYRQLPEEGLKFMVYLQKENIIDESGMPKERFSAEFPKEGPSILRIQQVVRGDSAAYFCASSPNSGTGGEKLFFGSGTQLSVL.

This clonotype was detected only a few times. The rearrangement uses TRBV6-5 and TRBJ2-7, with D possibly TRBD1 on 6 matching bases. This CDR3 is 14 amino acids long. Germline CDR1 is MNHEY and CDR2 is SVGAGI. V gave up 5 bases and J gave up 4 bases, with 15 bases separating them. This chain's CDR3 is CASSRDGTLYEQYF. The CDR3 coding sequence is TGTGCCAGCAGTCGGGACGGGACATTGTACGAGCAGTACTTC.

In its sample, this clonotype was seen a few times. This rearrangement joins TRBV25-1 to TRBJ2-1; perhaps TRBD1 as D (6 bases). This CDR3 has 17 residues. V lost 8 bases and J 3 bases, leaving 23 bases between the germline ends. CDR1 and CDR2 (germline): MGHDK, SYGVNS. CDR3 amino acids: CASVPATGETHYNEQFF. The CDR3 DNA follows: TGTGCCAGCGTCCCCGCGACAGGAGAAACCCACTACAATGAGCAGTTCTTC.

A few counts support this clonotype. V and J are TRBV27 and TRBJ2-6, with D possibly matching TRBD1 (6 bases). Trimming stripped 5 bases from V and 3 bases from J, with 11 bases between. The germline V gene encodes CDR1 MNHEY and CDR2 SMNVEV (reference sequence). CDR3 length equals 15 residues. DNA of the CDR3: TGTGCCAGCAGTACCCAGGGGTATGGGGCCAACGTCCTGACTTTC. Protein: CASSTQGYGANVLTF.

The chain links TRBV5-1 to TRBJ1-2; 8 bases agree with TRBD1. Germline V CDR1 and CDR2: SGHRS, YFSETQ. Germline trimming cut 4 bases from V and 7 bases from J; bases unmatched to any gene: 15. The CDR3 spans 16 residues. CDR3 bases: TGCGCCAGCAGCCCCACCGCAGGGGGCTTATCTCGTGGCTACACCTTC. Translation gives CASSPTAGGLSRGYTF.

This clonotype was found a few times. The chain combines TRBV20-1 with TRBJ2-1, with TRBD1 matching over 9 bases. V dropped 2 bases and J dropped 12; count of bases not matched to a gene: 8. The CDR3 is 13 residues long. Germline CDR1 reads DFQATT; CDR2 reads SNEGSKA (reference sequence). The CDR3 DNA follows: TGCAGTGCTAGATTGGACAGGGGACCGGGGCAGTTCTTC. Translated: CSARLDRGPGQFF.

This clonotype was seen a handful of times. The CDR3 loop is CASRGLGGASYEQYF. The CDR3 DNA follows: TGTGCCAGCAGAGGACTAGGGGGAGCCTCCTACGAGCAGTACTTC. The chain employs TRBV27 and TRBJ2-7; possibly TRBD2 for D (7 bases). Trimming pared 6 bases from V and 0 bases from J, leaving 15 bases between. Germline-derived CDR1 and CDR2 are MNHEY and SMNVEV (reference sequence). The CDR3 consists of 15 residues.

In its sample, this clonotype was seen a few times. This chain joins TRBV5-1 and TRBJ1-1; D ambiguous. This CDR3 has 11 residues. Trimming left V 3 bases short and J 8 bases short, with 8 bases between. Germline V CDR1 and CDR2: SGHRS, YFSETQ. The CDR3 is CASSSQTEAFF. In DNA, the CDR3 is TGCGCCAGCAGCTCCCAGACAGAAGCTTTCTTT.

The sample holds many counts of this clonotype. This rearrangement joins TRBV5-1 to TRBJ2-3; 8 bases fit TRBD2. CDR1 SGHRS and CDR2 YFSETQ come from the germline V gene. V trimming: 4 bases; J trimming: 0 bases; junction bases outside the gene matches: 7. The CDR3 sequence is 16 residues long. The DNA for the CDR3 is TGCGCCAGCAGCAACGGACTAGCTGGGAGCACAGATACGCAGTATTTT. Encoded protein: CASSNGLAGSTDTQYF.

This clonotype was detected a few times. The genes are TRBV7-9 and TRBJ1-1, with D uncertain. The CDR3 totals 14 residues. V lost 0 bases, J lost 0 bases, and 5 bases lay in between. In germline, CDR1 is SEHNR, CDR2 FQNEAQ (reference sequence). The CDR3 sequence is CASSLAILNTEAFF. The CDR3 coding sequence is TGTGCCAGCAGCTTAGCGATTTTGAACACTGAAGCTTTCTTT.

The V call is TRBV5-1, the J call TRBJ2-7; tentatively, D is TRBD2 (6 bases). The CDR3 extends over 14 amino acids. Between the trimmed V and J ends, which lost 2 bases and 2 bases, there was a span of 11 bases. Germline loops: CDR1 SGHRS, CDR2 YFSETQ. The CDR3 sequence is CASSFDAGPYEQYF. The CDR3 DNA is TGCGCCAGCAGCTTCGATGCGGGGCCCTACGAGCAGTACTTC.

The genes are TRBV7-3 and TRBJ2-3; 7 nucleotides match TRBD2. Per germline, CDR1 SGHTA and CDR2 FQGTGA. The CDR3 is 15 residues long. V shed 6 bases and J 4 bases; nucleotides not matched to a gene: 10. The CDR3 region has the DNA TGTGCCAGCAGGCTGGGACTAACCGCAGCAGATACGCAGTATTTT. It encodes CASRLGLTAADTQYF.